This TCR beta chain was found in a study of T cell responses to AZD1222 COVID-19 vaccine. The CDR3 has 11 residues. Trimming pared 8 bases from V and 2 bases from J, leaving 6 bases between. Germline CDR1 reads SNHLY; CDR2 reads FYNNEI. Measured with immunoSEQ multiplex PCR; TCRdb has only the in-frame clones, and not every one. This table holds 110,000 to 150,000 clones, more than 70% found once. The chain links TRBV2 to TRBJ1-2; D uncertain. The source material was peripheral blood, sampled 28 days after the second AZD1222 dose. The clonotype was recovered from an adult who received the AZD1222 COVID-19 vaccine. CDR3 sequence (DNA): TGTGCCAGCGTAGAAAACTATGGCTACACCTTC. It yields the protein CASVENYGYTF.